Shown below are 26 T cell receptor beta chains from a single sample sequenced in a study of blood T cell repertoires in COVID-19. The table came from immunoSEQ multiplex PCR; TCRdb's copy has only in-frame clones and leaves some out. The sample has some 190,000 clones; around 80% are singletons. Sequencing was done on a sample of peripheral blood. These TCRs come from a woman between 50 and 59 years old with acute or convalescent COVID-19.

The chain has TRBV9 and TRBJ1-5, with 9 nucleotides matching TRBD1. Germline loops: CDR1 SGDLS, CDR2 YYNGEE. V was clipped by 0 bases and J by 4 bases; unmatched bases: 2. The CDR3 sequence is 15 residues long. The CDR3 loop reads CASSVGDRDNQPQHF. The CDR3 DNA reads TGTGCCAGCAGCGTAGGGGACAGGGATAATCAGCCCCAGCATTTT.

J is TRBJ2-7 and V is TRBV7-2, with D possibly being TRBD1 (5 bases). Germline V gene data show CDR1 as SGHTA and CDR2 as FQGNSA. Trimming cost V 5 bases and J 4 bases, with 18 bases left between them. The CDR3 covers 15 residues. CDR3 bases: TGTGCCAGCAGCCCATCCCGTCTTAACAGGTACGAGCAGTACTTC. It codes for CASSPSRLNRYEQYF. Together with reference TRBV7-2 and TRBJ2-7, the CDR3 gives the full variable domain: GAGVSQSPSNKVTEKGKDVELRCDPISGHTALYWYRQSLGQGLEFLIYFQGNSAPDKSGLPSDRFSAERTGGSVSTLTIQRTQQEDSAVYLCASSPSRLNRYEQYFGPGTRLTVT.

This sequence joins TRBV7-8 and TRBJ2-1; 8 bases are shared with TRBD2. The CDR3 spans 14 residues. V lost 0 bases and J lost 5; bases outside the gene matches: 0. CDR1 and CDR2 from the germline V gene are SGHVS and FQNEAQ. CDR3 sequence reads: CASSLARGDNEQFF. CDR3 coding DNA: TGTGCCAGCAGCTTAGCGCGGGGGGACAATGAGCAGTTCTTC.

The rearrangement uses TRBV21-1 and TRBJ1-5; the table assigns TRBD1, which was not confirmed against the DNA. TRBV21-1 is classified as a pseudogene. There are 15 residues in the CDR3. The chain's CDR3 is CASSATTGVIRPQHF. In DNA form, the CDR3 reads TGTGCCAGCAGCGCAACGACAGGGGTGATACGGCCCCAGCATTTT.

V is TRBV3-1 (or the pseudogene TRBV3-2) and J is TRBJ1-6; D unclear. Germline CDR1 and CDR2: LGHDT and YNNKEL (reference sequence). V was clipped by 7 bases and J by 5 bases, with 9 bases between them. CDR3 length equals 13 residues. The CDR3 DNA sequence: TGTGCCAGCACGGGTCTGGATAATTCACCCCTCCACTTT. It yields the protein CASTGLDNSPLHF.

The V call is TRBV30, the J call TRBJ2-3, with D possibly matching TRBD2 (5 bases). V was cut by 1 base and J by 2 bases, with 7 bases left in between. The germline V gene encodes CDR1 GTSNPN and CDR2 SVGIG (reference sequence). This CDR3 is built from 13 residues. CDR3 DNA sequence: TGTGCCTGGAGTGCGGGGTCCACAGATACGCAGTATTTT. It yields the protein CAWSAGSTDTQYF.

The V call is TRBV4-1, the J call TRBJ2-3, with 7 bases fitting TRBD1. The CDR3 runs 15 residues. The V and J ends lost 1 base and 4 bases, in that order; junction bases with no gene match: 5. Germline CDR1 reads MGHRA; CDR2 reads YSYEKL. The DNA for the CDR3 is TGCGCCAGCAGCCAAGGGCAGGGGACAGCAGATACGCAGTATTTT. It codes for CASSQGQGTADTQYF.

The V call is TRBV14, the J call TRBJ1-1; a possible D gene is TRBD1 (6 bases). The CDR3 consists of 15 residues. Germline values: CDR1 SGHDN, CDR2 FVKESK. The germline V and J ends were trimmed by 0 bases and 6 bases, with 14 bases remaining between them. CDR3 loop: CASSQDRGGRSEAFF. The CDR3 region has the DNA TGTGCCAGCAGCCAAGATCGAGGGGGTCGGTCTGAAGCTTTCTTT. The full variable domain, with the rest looked up from reference TRBV14 and TRBJ1-1, is EAGVTQFPSHSVIEKGQTVTLRCDPISGHDNLYWYRRVMGKEIKFLLHFVKESKQDESGMPNNRFLAERTGGTYSTLKVQPAELEDSGVYFCASSQDRGGRSEAFFGQGTRLTVV.

The chain couples TRBV18 to TRBJ1-5; 8 bases align to TRBD1. Germline CDR1 and CDR2: KGHSH and LQKENI. J gave up 5 bases and V 4 bases, and 4 bases lay outside the gene matches. The CDR3 is made up of 14 amino acids. CDR3: CASSLQGADQPQHF. The CDR3 DNA follows: TGTGCCAGCTCACTCCAGGGGGCGGATCAGCCCCAGCATTTT.

This chain connects TRBV15 to TRBJ2-3; 11 bases line up with TRBD2. CDR1 LNHNV and CDR2 YYDKDF come from the germline V gene (reference sequence). This CDR3 is 16 amino acids long. The V and J ends lost 3 bases and 6 bases, in that order; junction bases with no gene match: 8. CDR3 bases: TGTGCCACCAGCAGGGGTCTAGCGGGAGGTTCGGATACGCAGTATTTT. Translation gives CATSRGLAGGSDTQYF.

The rearrangement uses TRBV11-2 and TRBJ2-2; 10 bases fit TRBD2. The CDR3 length is 16 residues. The germline V gene has CDR1 SGHAT and CDR2 FQNNGV. V was pared by 0 bases and J by 12 bases, with 10 bases of the junction left unmatched. This CDR3 is CASSLDLAGAGGKLFF. DNA for the CDR3: TGTGCCAGCAGCTTAGACCTAGCGGGAGCGGGGGGCAAGCTGTTTTTT.

The chain combines TRBV7-8 with TRBJ2-7; 9 positions match TRBD1. The V and J ends lost 1 base and 2 bases, in that order; junction bases with no gene match: 9. Germline V CDR1 and CDR2: SGHVS, FQNEAQ. CDR3 size: 17 residues. The CDR3 loop reads CASSLGRGQGIPYEQYF. CDR3 nucleotide sequence: TGTGCCAGCAGCTTAGGGAGGGGACAGGGTATTCCCTACGAGCAGTACTTC.

This clone came up a few times. Other DNA sequences of this sample code for an identical CDR3. The rearrangement links TRBV3-1 (or the pseudogene TRBV3-2) to TRBJ1-2; TRBD1 aligns across 7 bases. The germline V gene has CDR1 LGHDT and CDR2 YNNKEL (reference sequence). The CDR3 loop spans 14 amino acids. Losses at the gene ends were 1 base for V and 2 bases for J; bases not matched to a gene: 1. The CDR3 reads CASSQGTGNYGYTF. For the CDR3, the DNA is TGTGCCAGCAGCCAAGGGACAGGCAACTATGGCTACACCTTC.

This chain connects TRBV12-5 to TRBJ2-3; the match to TRBD2 covers 9 bases. Germline V CDR1 and CDR2: LGHNT, FRNRAP. CDR3 length: 16 residues. The V and J ends lost 1 base and 3 bases, in that order; junction bases with no gene match: 5. Here the CDR3 reads CASGLGLAEPTDTQYF. The CDR3 DNA sequence: TGTGCTAGTGGTTTGGGACTAGCGGAACCTACAGATACGCAGTATTTT. Based on the CDR3 plus reference TRBV12-5 and TRBJ2-3, the full variable domain is DARVTQTPRHKVTEMGQEVTMRCQPILGHNTVFWYRQTMMQGLELLAYFRNRAPLDDSGMPKDRFSAEMPDATLATLKIQPSEPRDSAVYFCASGLGLAEPTDTQYFGPGTRLTVL.

J is TRBJ2-1 and V is TRBV11-2; 12 bases agree with TRBD2. Per the germline V gene, CDR1 is SGHAT and CDR2 is FQNNGV. Unmatched junction bases numbered 11, after V lost 5 bases and J lost 6 bases. The CDR3 extends over 17 amino acids. Here the CDR3 DNA reads TGTGCCAGCAGCGAAAGCCGGACTAGCGGGAAGGGCAATGAGCAGTTCTTC. This translates into CASSESRTSGKGNEQFF.

This rearrangement joins TRBV5-1 to TRBJ2-1, with 9 bases matching TRBD1. Germline assignment: CDR1 SGHRS and CDR2 YFSETQ. CDR3 length: 16 residues. V shed 3 bases, J shed 8 bases, and the junction held 12 bases outside the gene matches. The CDR3 sequence is CASSYGQGHGGDEQFF. CDR3 DNA sequence: TGCGCCAGCAGCTACGGACAGGGGCATGGGGGTGATGAGCAGTTCTTC.

V gene TRBV4-2 combines with J gene TRBJ2-3; 10 positions match TRBD2. V was pared by 3 bases and J by 3 bases, with 9 bases of the junction left unmatched. The CDR3 runs 17 residues. Germline CDR1 reads LGHNA; CDR2 reads YNFKEQ. This chain's CDR3 is CASSHLTAGGPTDTQYF. The CDR3 DNA reads as TGTGCCAGCAGCCACCTCACAGCGGGGGGGCCGACAGATACGCAGTATTTT.

The rearrangement links TRBV7-2 to TRBJ1-2; 7 bases align to TRBD1. This CDR3 region has 15 residues. Germline V CDR1 and CDR2: SGHTA, FQGNSA. V lost 4 bases, J lost 4 bases, and 9 bases stayed unmatched. CDR3 in DNA: TGTGCCAGCAGCTCCAAGGGGGCGCGCAGCTATGGCTACACCTTC. Encoded protein: CASSSKGARSYGYTF. The entire variable domain, with the rest obtained from reference TRBV7-2 and TRBJ1-2, is as follows: GAGVSQSPSNKVTEKGKDVELRCDPISGHTALYWYRQSLGQGLEFLIYFQGNSAPDKSGLPSDRFSAERTGGSVSTLTIQRTQQEDSAVYLCASSSKGARSYGYTFGSGTRLTVV.

This chain joins TRBV19 and TRBJ2-3; D possibly corresponds to TRBD1 (6 bases). Germline V gives CDR1 LNHDA, CDR2 SQIVND (reference sequence). V was clipped by 5 bases and J by 1 base, with 16 bases between them. The CDR3 has 16 residues. The DNA of the CDR3 is TGTGCCAGTAGTTCCTCACAGGGAAAAGGCACAGATACGCAGTATTTT. It codes for CASSSSQGKGTDTQYF.

CDR3 nucleotides: TGTGCCACCAGTGACCCGACTAGCGGAGCCTCCTACGAGCAGTACTTC. It codes for CATSDPTSGASYEQYF. The chain couples TRBV24-1 to TRBJ2-7; TRBD2 aligns across 9 bases. Trimming cost V 4 bases and J 0 bases; bases outside gene matches: 6. Germline values: CDR1 KGHDR, CDR2 SFDVKD. CDR3 length: 16 residues.

The gene calls are TRBV5-5 and TRBJ1-2; 12 nucleotides line up with TRBD1. Unmatched junction bases numbered 20, after V lost 5 bases and J lost 6 bases. CDR1 is SGHKS and CDR2 is YYEKEE in the germline V gene (reference sequence). The CDR3 has 19 amino acids. The CDR3: CASRPPLGDRGLKGHGYTF. The CDR3 DNA follows: TGTGCCAGCAGACCTCCCCTCGGGGACAGGGGGCTAAAGGGTCATGGCTACACCTTC. The full variable domain, with the rest looked up from reference TRBV5-5 and TRBJ1-2, is DAGVTQSPTHLIKTRGQQVTLRCSPISGHKSVSWYQQVLGQGPQFIFQYYEKEERGRGNFPDRFSARQFPNYSSELNVNALLLGDSALYLCASRPPLGDRGLKGHGYTFGSGTRLTVV.

The chain recombines TRBV27 with TRBJ1-4; D gene ambiguous. CDR1 is MNHEY, CDR2 SMNVEV, per germline (reference sequence). V dropped 6 bases and J dropped 5 bases, with 10 bases sitting between them. The CDR3 has 13 amino acids. CDR3 DNA: TGTGCCAGCAGCGGCAGGCTCAATGAAAAACTGTTTTTT. Protein sequence: CASSGRLNEKLFF. The full variable domain, rest sourced from reference TRBV27 and TRBJ1-4, is EAQVTQNPRYLITVTGKKLTVTCSQNMNHEYMSWYRQDPGLGLRQIYYSMNVEVTDKGDVPEGYKVSRKEKRNFPLILESPSPNQTSLYFCASSGRLNEKLFFGSGTQLSVL.

The rearrangement joins TRBV15 to TRBJ2-7, with D possibly matching TRBD2 (6 bases). Germline CDR1 is LNHNV and CDR2 is YYDKDF (reference sequence). The CDR3 consists of 16 residues. V was cut by 1 base and J by 0 bases, with 13 bases left in between. CDR3 residues: CATSRVGRGSSYEQYF. The CDR3, as DNA: TGTGCCACCAGCAGAGTGGGCCGGGGGAGCTCCTACGAGCAGTACTTC.

This chain uses TRBV2 with TRBJ2-3, with 8 nucleotides matching TRBD1. This CDR3 has 15 residues. Germline V gene lookup returns CDR1 SNHLY and CDR2 FYNNEI. V shed 5 bases, J shed 5 bases, and the junction held 9 bases outside the gene matches. CDR3 nucleotide sequence: TGTGCCAGCAGTAAACAGGGGGTGGCGGGAGATACGCAGTATTTT. This gives the protein CASSKQGVAGDTQYF.

This chain's CDR3 is CASSPFGGGGLSEQYF. CDR3 DNA sequence: TGTGCCAGCAGCCCCTTCGGCGGGGGAGGCCTCTCCGAGCAGTACTTC. J is TRBJ2-7 and V is TRBV7-2; 7 nucleotides agree with TRBD2. The trim removed 5 bases at V and 6 bases at J, leaving 16 bases unmatched. CDR1 is SGHTA and CDR2 is FQGNSA in the germline V gene. The CDR3 is made up of 16 amino acids.

This chain links TRBV11-2 with TRBJ1-6; a weak D match, TRBD1 (6 bases). CDR1 and CDR2 (germline): SGHAT, FQNNGV. The length of the CDR3 is 16 residues. V was pared by 1 base and J by 7 bases, with 14 bases between. In nucleotides, the CDR3 is TGTGCCAGCAGCTTAGCTCAGGGGTATGGCAATTCACCCCTCCACTTT. Its translation: CASSLAQGYGNSPLHF. The full variable domain, its missing parts supplied by reference TRBV11-2 and TRBJ1-6, is EAGVAQSPRYKIIEKRQSVAFWCNPISGHATLYWYQQILGQGPKLLIQFQNNGVVDDSQLPKDRFSAERLKGVDSTLKIQPAKLEDSAVYLCASSLAQGYGNSPLHFGNGTRLTVT.